This TCR beta chain was sequenced for a study of cytomegalovirus exposure and HLA in healthy donors. General observations from the study: Highly shared sequence variants in one cluster were likely a sequencing artifact. Some V segments could not be told apart, so they were left out, TRBV6-2 and TRBV6-3 among them. Testing in vitro showed a few CMV-associated chains specific for CMV antigens.

This clone was observed once. Its cognate antigen is unknown. Germline CDR1 LNHDA, CDR2 SQIVND (reference sequence). The CDR3 is 14 residues long. The ends were cut back, 7 bases at V and 5 bases at J, with 16 bases in the middle. The PCR ran on 60 Vbeta and 13 Jbeta primers. Study processing details: It was a later analysis that counted about 80 million unique TCR beta chains, of which about 10 million were shared. Using immunoSEQ multiplex PCR, the repertoire was profiled, and TCRdb retains in-frame clones only, with some absent. V, J and clone size are those of that table, while D and trimming were read from the DNA. The sample contains 95,000 or so clones, under 90% of which appear only once.

The sequence derives from a woman in her 70s in good health and CMV-seropositive. The chain is built from TRBV19 and TRBJ2-3; D is perhaps TRBD2 (5 bases). The sequencing input was PBMCs. The CDR3 loop reads CASKGAALGDTQYF. The CDR3 coding sequence is TGTGCCAGTAAGGGAGCGGCACTGGGAGATACGCAGTATTTT.